This T cell receptor beta chain was found in a study of regulatory T cells in long-lasting Graves disease. General study findings and limits: Gene preferences differed: TRBV28, TRBJ1-2, TRBJ2-5 in persistent cases.

This clonotype was counted many times. The antigen remains unidentified. Arm-PCR of CDR3 regions and iRepertoire HTBI primers were used to build TCR beta libraries. TCRdb redid the calling of the multiplex PCR reads with MiXCR, one entry per CDR3 protein. The profile shows hundreds of thousands of distinct CDR3 sequences, 16% of them singletons. With 7 bases removed from V and 5 bases from J, the gap between germline ends came to 14 bases. The CDR3 runs 14 residues. Germline V gene data show CDR1 as MDHEN and CDR2 as SYDVKM. Time point indicated: newly diagnosed GD, antithyroid drugs for less than 3 months. The authors made the TCR library using RNA they extracted from PBMCs. Patients of an endocrinology department in Xi'an, China, were included. Separately, the same data were catalogued under a study of T cells in Graves' hyperthyroidism and ophthalmopathy. That study adds: Ophthalmopathy, which appeared later, was predicted by the model a median approximately 6.7 months before onset.

V and J are TRBV28 and TRBJ2-2; D remains ambiguous. This clonotype was obtained from a woman in her twenties or thirties with Graves disease. The input for sequencing was peripheral blood mononuclear cells (PBMCs), taken at new diagnosis, from a patient treated with antithyroid drugs. CDR3 residues: CASMDRPRTGELFF. The CDR3 nucleotides read TGTGCCAGCATGGACCGCCCGAGGACCGGGGAGCTGTTTTTT.